This entry lists 6 T cell receptor beta chains sequenced from one sample in a study of blood T cell repertoires in COVID-19. TCRdb's table, derived via immunoSEQ multiplex PCR, lists solely in-frame clones and lacks some. This table holds about 73,000 clones, roughly 88% found once. Sequences were obtained from peripheral blood. The receptors derive from a man aged 80 or over with active or convalescent COVID-19.

The V call is TRBV2, the J call TRBJ2-1, with TRBD2 matching over 8 bases. CDR1 and CDR2 from the germline V gene are SNHLY and FYNNEI. J gave up 2 bases and V 4 bases, and 10 bases lay outside the gene matches. The CDR3 spans 17 residues. CDR3 residues: CASSVVGLAGTYNEQFF. CDR3 DNA sequence: TGTGCCAGCAGTGTCGTGGGGCTAGCGGGTACCTACAATGAGCAGTTCTTC.

This rearrangement joins TRBV7-2 to TRBJ1-1; 9 bases agree with TRBD1. The CDR3 consists of 17 residues. The V gene end was trimmed by 5 bases and the J gene end by 4 bases; junction bases not matched to a gene: 14. The germline V gene encodes CDR1 SGHTA and CDR2 FQGNSA. CDR3 sequence (DNA): TGTGCCAGCAGCCCTGGACAGGGGAGGGGTCCAGGCACTGAAGCTTTCTTT. Translated, it gives CASSPGQGRGPGTEAFF.

The CDR3 region is CASSPLTGSNTEAFF. DNA of the CDR3: TGTGCCAGCAGCCCACTGACAGGGAGTAACACTGAAGCTTTCTTT. The V gene is TRBV5-8, the J gene TRBJ1-1; 7 bases match TRBD1. Germline trimming cut 4 bases from V and 2 bases from J; bases unmatched to any gene: 8. The CDR3 totals 15 residues. Germline CDR1 and CDR2: SGHTS and YDEGEE.

The chain recombines TRBV30 with TRBJ2-3, with a possible D match to TRBD2 (5 bases). V lost 0 bases, J lost 1 base, and 8 bases lay in between. The CDR3 extends over 14 amino acids. Germline-derived CDR1 and CDR2 are GTSNPN and SVGIG (reference sequence). Here the CDR3 reads CAWSVGRGTDTQYF. The CDR3 nucleotides read TGTGCCTGGAGTGTAGGGCGGGGCACAGATACGCAGTATTTT.

The chain joins TRBV2 to TRBJ1-5; 9 bases agree with TRBD1. CDR3 length: 15 amino acids. The V and J ends lost 4 bases and 3 bases, in that order; junction bases with no gene match: 4. Germline V gene sequence: CDR1 SNHLY, CDR2 FYNNEI. The CDR3 nucleotides are TGTGCCAGCAGTGGGGACAGGGTCACCAATCAGCCCCAGCATTTT. Translated, it gives CASSGDRVTNQPQHF.

The V and J genes are TRBV28 and TRBJ2-7; TRBD1 is a possible D gene (5 bases). The CDR3 extends over 12 amino acids. CDR1 MDHEN and CDR2 SYDVKM come from the germline V gene. Trimming took off 4 bases at V and 7 bases at J, with 11 bases between the two ends. The CDR3 sequence is CASSSQGLEQYF. DNA of the CDR3: TGTGCCAGCAGTTCCCAGGGTTTGGAGCAGTACTTC.